The rows below give T cell receptor beta chains drawn from one sample of a study of blood T cell repertoires in COVID-19. Sequenced by immunoSEQ multiplex PCR; TCRdb stores in-frame clones only, minus some. The sample has around 310,000 clones, about nine tenths seen once. The sequenced sample consisted of peripheral blood. All receptors derive from a woman under 40 with COVID-19, enrolled during active disease. The CDR3 runs from the conserved cysteine through the conserved F or W. Each record gives: J gene, clone size, V gene, D gene, CDR3 DNA, CDR3 protein. A D gene is named only where the DNA matches it firmly. For some rows the clone size is stated as once, few or many, or as a class when expanded; others skip it.

TRBJ2-7 . TRBV13 TRBD2 TGTGCCAGCAGCCAGGGACTATCCTACGAGCAGTACTTC CASSQGLSYEQYF
TRBJ2-1 . TRBV7-8 . TGTGCCAGCAGCTTACTTCCGGGACTTTCGAGCTCCTACAATGAGCAGTTCTTC CASSLLPGLSSSYNEQFF
TRBJ2-7 . TRBV28 . TGTGCCAGCAGTCCTTTCGGTTGGGCGGGGATCTACGAGCAGTACTTC CASSPFGWAGIYEQYF
TRBJ2-2 . TRBV9 TRBD1 TGTGCCAGCAGCGTCCGGGACAGGGACCCAACGAACACCGGGGAGCTGTTTTTT CASSVRDRDPTNTGELFF
TRBJ2-7 . TRBV7-8 . TGTGCCAGCAGCCCATTCGCCGGTTACGAGCAGTACTTC CASSPFAGYEQYF
TRBJ2-7 . TRBV5-1 . TGCGCCAGCAGCTTGGCCGAGCCAGCGGTCTGGGAGCAGTACTTC CASSLAEPAVWEQYF
TRBJ1-2 few TRBV30 TRBD1 TGTGCCTGCTGGGACAGTCCCCTTTTAAACTATGGCTACACCTTC CACWDSPLLNYGYTF
TRBJ2-3 . TRBV5-1 TRBD2 TGCGCCAGCAGCTTGCCCGGGGGGAGCACAGATACGCAGTATTTT CASSLPGGSTDTQYF
TRBJ2-5 . TRBV2 TRBD1 TGTGCCAGCAGTGTCGGGGACAGGTACCAAGAGACCCAGTACTTC CASSVGDRYQETQYF
TRBJ2-1 . TRBV5-6 TRBD1 TGTGCCAGGCCGGGACAGGGCCTCAATGAGCAGTTCTTC CARPGQGLNEQFF
TRBJ2-3 . TRBV7-6 TRBD2 TGTGCCAGCAGCTTAGGAGCTAGCGGGACAACAGATACGCAGTATTTT CASSLGASGTTDTQYF
TRBJ2-7 . TRBV4-3 . TGCGCCAGCAGCCAAGAGCTCCCGGGACTTGGGGAGCAGTACTTC CASSQELPGLGEQYF
TRBJ1-1 . TRBV30 TRBD1 TGTGCCTGTATCGGGACAGGGGGTTCTGAAGCTTTCTTT CACIGTGGSEAFF
TRBJ1-1 . TRBV29-1 TRBD1 TGCAGCGTTGGACCAACCGCAGGGGGCGACACTGAAGCTTTCTTT CSVGPTAGGDTEAFF
TRBJ1-2 . TRBV5-6 TRBD1 TGTGCCAGCAGCTCTGGACAGGGGGTTAGGTATGGCTACACCTTC CASSSGQGVRYGYTF
TRBJ2-7 . TRBV27 . TGTGCCAGCAGTTTACGTCCGGGAAGCTCCTACGAGCAGTACTTC CASSLRPGSSYEQYF
TRBJ1-2 . TRBV9 TRBD1 TGTGCCAGCAGCGTAGAGGGGGCGATCGATGGCTACACCTTC CASSVEGAIDGYTF
TRBJ2-1 . TRBV2 TRBD1 TGTGCCAGCAGTCCTCCGGGACAGGGTCTAAACTCCTACAATGAGCAGTTCTTC CASSPPGQGLNSYNEQFF
TRBJ2-2 . TRBV5-6 . TGTGCCAGCAGCTTGGCCAGGGACTTCTACACCGGGGAGCTGTTTTTT CASSLARDFYTGELFF
TRBJ1-5 . TRBV3-1/TRBV3-2 TRBD1 TGTGCCAGCAGCCTGGGACAGGGCAATCAGCCCCAGCATTTT CASSLGQGNQPQHF
TRBJ1-5 . TRBV19 . TGTGCCAGTAGTATCAAAGCAAATCAGCCCCAGCATTTT CASSIKANQPQHF
TRBJ2-1 once TRBV2 . TGTGCCAGCGCAAGAGCGAGAGGTGGCTACAATGAGCAGTTCTTC CASARARGGYNEQFF
TRBJ1-3 . TRBV2 TRBD1 TGTGCCAGCAGCCGTGACAGGGAAGCTGGAAACACCATATATTTT CASSRDREAGNTIYF
TRBJ2-7 . TRBV28 TRBD1 TGTGCCAGCAGCGATCCGGGACAGGGGCTGTACGAGCAGTACTTC CASSDPGQGLYEQYF
TRBJ1-6 . TRBV6-6 . TGTGCCAGCAGAGGGGGGGATTCACCCCTCCACTTT CASRGGDSPLHF
TRBJ2-5 . TRBV15 . TGTGCCACCAGCAGAGATTCGATGCAGGCGACCCAGTACTTC CATSRDSMQATQYF
TRBJ1-1 . TRBV28 . TGTGCCAGCAGTTTATTATTCGGGGGAGGGGGTACTGAAGCTTTCTTT CASSLLFGGGGTEAFF
TRBJ2-7 . TRBV19 . TGTGCCAGTAGTACCAGGGAAGGGTTCTACGAGCAGTACTTC CASSTREGFYEQYF
TRBJ1-4 . TRBV9 . TGTGCCAGCAGCGTAGCGATAGGAGCGGCTGAAAAACTGTTTTTT CASSVAIGAAEKLFF